These T cell receptor beta chains were read from a single sample in a study of Ad26.COV2.S vaccination and SARS-CoV-2 variants. Sequenced by immunoSEQ multiplex PCR; TCRdb stores in-frame clones only, minus some. The profile shows about 450,000 clones, roughly nine tenths of them singletons. Here the sequenced sample was peripheral blood, taken in a trial of Ad26.COV2.S vaccine versus placebo. The receptors here all came from a person aged 18 to 59 who received the Ad26.COV2.S COVID-19 vaccine or a placebo. The CDR3 runs from the conserved cysteine through the conserved F or W. D genes are given only for firm matches. Only some rows state a clone size, as once, few, many or a class for expanded clones.

V,size,D,length,J,DNA,CDR3
TRBV28,few,-,12,TRBJ1-4,TGTGCCAGCAGTTCTAGATCGGAAAAACTGTTTTTT,CASSSRSEKLFF
TRBV20-1,-,-,12,TRBJ1-2,TGCAGTGCTAGTGAGGTTTCCTATGGCTACACCTTC,CSASEVSYGYTF
TRBV19,-,-,13,TRBJ2-2,TGTGCCAGTAGTCCTCTGGACACCGGGGAGCTGTTTTTT,CASSPLDTGELFF
TRBV7-9,-,TRBD1,15,TRBJ1-1,TGTGCCAGCAGCCCACGACAGGGGTCTAACACTGAAGCTTTCTTT,CASSPRQGSNTEAFF
TRBV3-1/TRBV3-2,-,TRBD1,18,TRBJ2-5,TGTGCCAGCAGCCAAAGCGTTCGACCCTTAACAGGGGTGGAGACCCAGTACTTC,CASSQSVRPLTGVETQYF
TRBV2,-,TRBD1,15,TRBJ1-4,TGTGCCAGCAGTTGGGGTACAGGGGGCTCAGAAAAACTGTTTTTT,CASSWGTGGSEKLFF
TRBV7-2,-,-,15,TRBJ1-5,TGTGCCAGCAGCTTAGGAGGGGGTGTCAATCAGCCCCAGCATTTT,CASSLGGGVNQPQHF
TRBV7-2,-,-,18,TRBJ2-1,TGTGCCAGCAGCTTATGGCAGGTTGGGGCGGCCCGATACAATGAGCAGTTCTTC,CASSLWQVGAARYNEQFF
TRBV12-3/TRBV12-4,-,-,11,TRBJ2-1,TGTGCCAGCACCAGAGGCCATGAGCAGTTCTTC,CASTRGHEQFF
TRBV5-1,-,-,13,TRBJ2-5,TGCGCCAGCAGCTTGGAGACGCGGGGGACCCAGTACTTC,CASSLETRGTQYF
TRBV2,-,TRBD2,16,TRBJ2-3,TGTGCCAGCAGTAGCGGGAGGGCCAGGAGCACAGATACGCAGTATTTT,CASSSGRARSTDTQYF
TRBV28,-,-,15,TRBJ2-7,TGTGCCAGCAGTCCTGGAGGGGCGGGGCTCTACGAGCAGTACTTC,CASSPGGAGLYEQYF
TRBV5-1,-,-,14,TRBJ2-1,TGCGCCAGCAGCGATTTCTCAGGGGGGAATGAGCAGTTCTTC,CASSDFSGGNEQFF
TRBV6-6,-,-,14,TRBJ1-2,TGTGCCAGCAGTTTCTACCGCGGGACATATGGCTACACCTTC,CASSFYRGTYGYTF
TRBV6-5,-,-,13,TRBJ2-2,TGTGCCAGCAGTTACCTGGGGACCGGGGAGCTGTTTTTT,CASSYLGTGELFF
TRBV6-5,-,-,12,TRBJ1-4,TGTGCCAGCGGCTACAGGGCCGAAAAACTGTTTTTT,CASGYRAEKLFF
TRBV6-2/TRBV6-3,-,-,16,TRBJ2-3,TGTGCCAGCAGTTACAATGGGGCCGGGGCCACAGATACGCAGTATTTT,CASSYNGAGATDTQYF
TRBV2,-,TRBD2,15,TRBJ2-3,TGTGCCAGCACTGGACTAGCCGATGCCACAGATACGCAGTATTTT,CASTGLADATDTQYF
TRBV5-1,-,-,14,TRBJ2-5,TGCGCCAGCAGCTTAGTGAACGGGAGAGAGACCCAGTACTTC,CASSLVNGRETQYF
TRBV19,once,TRBD1,14,TRBJ1-5,TGTGCCAGTACCCTGACAGGGGGAAATCAGTCCCAGCATTTT,CASTLTGGNQSQHF
TRBV9,-,-,13,TRBJ2-1,TGTGCCAGCAGCCCCCGGGGCAGTTACGAGCAGTTCTTC,CASSPRGSYEQFF
TRBV29-1,few,-,11,TRBJ2-7,TGCAGCGTTTCACAGGCCTACGAGCAGTACTTC,CSVSQAYEQYF
TRBV5-4,-,TRBD2,16,TRBJ2-2,TGTGCCAGCAGCCCTCTAGCGGGGGGGGGCACCGGGGAGCTGTTTTTT,CASSPLAGGGTGELFF
TRBV13,once,-,13,TRBJ1-2,TGTGCCAGCAGCGAAGACAGATCACGCGGCTACACCTTC,CASSEDRSRGYTF
TRBV7-2,-,-,14,TRBJ2-5,TGTGCCAGCAGCTTAGGCTTGGCCACAGAGACCCAGTACTTC,CASSLGLATETQYF
TRBV12-3/TRBV12-4,-,-,13,TRBJ1-5,TGTGCCAGCACCCGGTGGGCAAATCAGCCCCAGCATTTT,CASTRWANQPQHF
TRBV3-1/TRBV3-2,-,TRBD2,17,TRBJ2-4,TGTGCCAGCAGCCCCCGAGGGGACGGGAGGCCCAAAAACATTCAGTACTTC,CASSPRGDGRPKNIQYF
TRBV18,-,TRBD1,14,TRBJ2-5,TGTGCCAGCTCACCGGGACAGGCCGGAGAGACCCAGTACTTC,CASSPGQAGETQYF
TRBV7-2,-,-,12,TRBJ2-7,TGTGCCAGCAGCTTAGTATACGGCGAGCAGTACTTC,CASSLVYGEQYF
TRBV27,-,-,16,TRBJ2-5,TGTGCCAGCAGTTTATGGGCTAGCGCACCCCAAGAGACCCAGTACTTC,CASSLWASAPQETQYF
TRBV27,-,TRBD2,15,TRBJ2-1,TGTGCCAGCACCCGAGTAGCGGGGGGCCGGGGTGAGCAGTTCTTC,CASTRVAGGRGEQFF
TRBV7-9,-,-,16,TRBJ1-6,TGTGCCAGCAGCTTACGGGGGGCTGGGGATCATTCACCCCTCCACTTT,CASSLRGAGDHSPLHF
TRBV5-5,-,-,11,TRBJ1-2,TGTGCCAGCAGCTTAACAGGTGGCTACACCTTC,CASSLTGGYTF
TRBV6-4,-,-,16,TRBJ2-5,TGTGCCAGCAGTGAAAGTCTAGGAGAAGGTGAAGAGACCCAGTACTTC,CASSESLGEGEETQYF
TRBV5-1,-,-,13,TRBJ1-2,TGCGCCAGCAGCTTGGACAGGATCTATGGCTACACCTTC,CASSLDRIYGYTF
TRBV28,-,-,15,TRBJ2-3,TGTGCCAGCAGCCGCAGGGGGGGAAGCACAGATACGCAGTATTTT,CASSRRGGSTDTQYF
TRBV6-6,-,TRBD1,13,TRBJ2-7,TGTGCCAGCAGTTACGGGACAGACTACGAGCAGTACTTC,CASSYGTDYEQYF
TRBV5-1,-,-,15,TRBJ1-1,TGCGCCAGCAGCCCCCCCGGACAGAAGAGCACTGAAGCTTTCTTT,CASSPPGQKSTEAFF
TRBV7-3,-,-,15,TRBJ1-1,TGTGCCAGCAGCTTAATTGGGGGGGCGAACACTGAAGCTTTCTTT,CASSLIGGANTEAFF
TRBV5-1,-,-,17,TRBJ1-2,TGCGCCAGCAGCTTGGTGTTAGGTGGGGAGGTGATCTATGGCTACACCTTC,CASSLVLGGEVIYGYTF
TRBV5-6,-,-,13,TRBJ2-3,TGTGCCAGCAGGGGGACATCCACAGATACGCAGTATTTT,CASRGTSTDTQYF
TRBV19,-,TRBD2,13,TRBJ2-3,TGTGCCAGTAGTATGGGACTAGCGAGTACGCAGTATTTT,CASSMGLASTQYF
TRBV5-6,once,-,15,TRBJ1-1,TGTGCCAGCAGCTTGGCCTTACAGGAGAACACTGAAGCTTTCTTT,CASSLALQENTEAFF
TRBV6-2/TRBV6-3,once,TRBD1,14,TRBJ1-4,TGTGCCAGCAGTCAGGGGGGGCTTTCCGAAAAACTGTTTTTT,CASSQGGLSEKLFF
TRBV7-9,-,-,13,TRBJ2-2,TGTGCCAGCAGCTTAATCGTACCCTGGGAGCTGTTTTTT,CASSLIVPWELFF
TRBV12-5,-,TRBD2,15,TRBJ2-1,TGTGCTAGTGGTTTGCGGGCGGGGGTTACCTATGAGCAGTTCTTC,CASGLRAGVTYEQFF
TRBV7-7,-,TRBD2,15,TRBJ2-1,TGTGCTAGCAGCTTAGCGTTTCTGGGGGGGAATGAGCAGTTCTTC,CASSLAFLGGNEQFF
TRBV5-4,-,-,14,TRBJ2-1,TGTGCCAGCAGCCCCCAGGGCTCCTACAATGAGCAGTTCTTC,CASSPQGSYNEQFF
TRBV7-8,-,TRBD1,16,TRBJ1-1,TGTGCCAGCAGCGCTATCGGATGGGACAGAAACACTGAAGCTTTCTTT,CASSAIGWDRNTEAFF